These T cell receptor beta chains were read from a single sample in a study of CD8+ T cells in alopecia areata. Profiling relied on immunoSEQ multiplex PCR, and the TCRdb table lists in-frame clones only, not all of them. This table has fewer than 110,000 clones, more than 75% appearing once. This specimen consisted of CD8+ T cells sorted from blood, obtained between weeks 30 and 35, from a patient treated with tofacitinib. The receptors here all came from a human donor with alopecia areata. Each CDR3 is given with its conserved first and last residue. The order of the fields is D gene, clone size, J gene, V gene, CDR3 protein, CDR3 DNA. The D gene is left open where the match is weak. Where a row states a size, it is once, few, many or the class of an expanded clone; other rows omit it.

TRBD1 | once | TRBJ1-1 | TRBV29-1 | CSALDRGTNTEAFF | TGCAGCGCCCTGGACAGGGGGACGAACACTGAAGCTTTCTTT
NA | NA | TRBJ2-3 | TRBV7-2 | CASSLDTANSLAGAQYF | TGTGCCAGCAGCTTAGATACGGCAAACTCTCTGGCCGGGGCGCAGTATTTT
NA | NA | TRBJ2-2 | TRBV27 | CASQPGHNTGELFF | TGTGCCAGTCAACCGGGACATAACACCGGGGAGCTGTTTTTT
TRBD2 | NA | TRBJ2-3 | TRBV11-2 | CASSLDTLAGSTDTQYF | TGTGCCAGCAGCTTAGATACCCTAGCGGGGAGCACAGATACGCAGTATTTT
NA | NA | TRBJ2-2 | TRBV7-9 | CASTRQPNTGELFF | TGTGCCAGCACGAGACAGCCGAACACCGGGGAGCTGTTTTTT
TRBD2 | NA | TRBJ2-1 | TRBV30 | CAWSAPGLAGVNEQFF | TGTGCCTGGAGTGCACCTGGACTAGCGGGCGTCAATGAGCAGTTCTTC
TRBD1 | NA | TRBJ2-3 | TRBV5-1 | CASRAGQGYTDTQYF | TGCGCCAGCCGGGCGGGACAGGGTTATACAGATACGCAGTATTTT
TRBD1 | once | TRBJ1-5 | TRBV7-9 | CASSLSGGQPQHF | TGTGCCAGCAGCTTATCAGGGGGTCAGCCCCAGCATTTT
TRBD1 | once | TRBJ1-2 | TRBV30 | CAFPGQVPEAYGYTF | TGTGCCTTCCCAGGACAGGTCCCGGAGGCCTATGGCTACACCTTC
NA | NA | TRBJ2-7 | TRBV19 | CASSTYGGSYEQYF | TGTGCCAGTAGTACCTATGGGGGAAGCTACGAGCAGTACTTC
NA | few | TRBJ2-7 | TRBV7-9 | CASSFPPQGTPYEQYF | TGTGCCAGCAGCTTTCCTCCCCAGGGGACCCCCTACGAGCAGTACTTC
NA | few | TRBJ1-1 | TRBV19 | CASSSLQTDTEAFF | TGTGCCAGTAGTAGTCTCCAGACAGACACTGAAGCTTTCTTT
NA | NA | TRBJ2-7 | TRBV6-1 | CASGQGLSYEQYF | TGTGCCAGCGGTCAGGGCCTCTCCTACGAGCAGTACTTC
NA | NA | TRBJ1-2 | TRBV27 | CASSGGRNYGYTF | TGTGCCAGCAGCGGGGGGCGCAACTATGGCTACACCTTC
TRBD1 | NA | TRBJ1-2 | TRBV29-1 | CRGQGNGYTF | TGCAGGGGACAGGGGAATGGCTACACCTTC
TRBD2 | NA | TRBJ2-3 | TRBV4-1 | CASSQVSGISTDAQYF | TGCGCCAGCAGCCAAGTGAGCGGGATCAGCACAGATGCGCAGTATTTT
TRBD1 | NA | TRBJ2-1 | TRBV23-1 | CASSQGTGVNEQFF | TGCGCCAGCAGTCAAGGGACAGGGGTAAATGAGCAGTTCTTC
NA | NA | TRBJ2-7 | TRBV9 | CASSHGRGEQYF | TGTGCCAGCAGCCATGGTCGAGGCGAGCAGTACTTC
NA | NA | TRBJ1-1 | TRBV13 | CASSFGRTEAFF | TGTGCCAGCAGCTTCGGGAGGACTGAAGCTTTCTTT
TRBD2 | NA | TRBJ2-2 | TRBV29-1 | CSVPGTSYTGELFF | TGCAGCGTACCCGGGACTAGCTACACCGGGGAGCTGTTTTTT
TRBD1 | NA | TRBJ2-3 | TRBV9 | CASSVTGVLSSTDTQYF | TGTGCCAGCAGCGTGACAGGGGTTCTCTCTAGCACAGATACGCAGTATTTT
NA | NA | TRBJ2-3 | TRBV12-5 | CASGYGTEAHTQYF | TGTGCTAGTGGTTACGGGACCGAGGCGCATACGCAGTATTTT
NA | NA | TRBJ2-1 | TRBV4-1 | CASSQVRFNEQFF | TGCGCCAGCAGCCAAGTTCGATTCAATGAGCAGTTCTTC
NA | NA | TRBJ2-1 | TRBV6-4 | CASSDREGEQFF | TGTGCCAGCAGTGACAGGGAAGGCGAGCAGTTCTTC
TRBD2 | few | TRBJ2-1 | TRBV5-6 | CASSLLLAGAYNEQFF | TGTGCCAGCAGCTTATTACTAGCGGGAGCTTACAATGAGCAGTTCTTC
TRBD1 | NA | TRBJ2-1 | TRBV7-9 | CASSSVTGGIYNEQFF | TGTGCCAGCAGCTCTGTGACAGGGGGCATCTACAATGAGCAGTTCTTC
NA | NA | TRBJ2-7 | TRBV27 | CASSLSRDFPYEQYF | TGTGCCAGCAGTTTATCACGGGACTTCCCCTACGAGCAGTACTTC
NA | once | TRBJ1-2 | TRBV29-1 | CSVAGTVDNYGYTF | TGCAGCGTCGCCGGGACTGTAGACAACTATGGCTACACCTTC
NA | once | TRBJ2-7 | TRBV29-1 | CSALESMEQYF | TGCAGCGCCCTTGAAAGCATGGAGCAGTACTTC
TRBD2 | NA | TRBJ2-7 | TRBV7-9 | CASSGLLTSGGAQYF | TGTGCCAGCAGCGGATTACTGACTAGCGGGGGGGCCCAGTACTTC
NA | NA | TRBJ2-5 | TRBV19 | CASSNWREETQYF | TGTGCCAGTAGTAATTGGCGAGAGGAGACCCAGTACTTC
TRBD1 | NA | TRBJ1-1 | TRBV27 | CASSLSGGGTEAFF | TGTGCCAGCAGTTTATCAGGGGGCGGCACTGAAGCTTTCTTT
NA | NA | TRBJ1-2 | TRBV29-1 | CSVQGRYGYTF | TGCAGCGTTCAGGGGCGCTATGGCTACACCTTC
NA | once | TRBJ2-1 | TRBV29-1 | CSVGGLYNEQFF | TGCAGCGTTGGAGGCTTATACAATGAGCAGTTCTTC
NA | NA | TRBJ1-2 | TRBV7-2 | CASSLARGNYGYTF | TGTGCCAGCAGCTTAGCGCGGGGGAACTATGGCTACACCTTC
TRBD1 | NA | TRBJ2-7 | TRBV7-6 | CASSEASGTGGIEQYF | TGTGCCAGCAGCGAAGCCTCTGGGACAGGGGGCATCGAGCAGTACTTC
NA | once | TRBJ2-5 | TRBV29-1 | CSAWARETQYF | TGCAGCGCTTGGGCCAGGGAGACCCAGTACTTC
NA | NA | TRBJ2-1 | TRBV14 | CASSLLPGPYNEQFF | TGTGCCAGCAGCTTACTACCGGGACCCTACAATGAGCAGTTCTTC
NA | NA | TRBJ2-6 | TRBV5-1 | CASSLAGPGANVLTF | TGCGCCAGCAGCTTGGCAGGGCCTGGGGCCAACGTCCTGACTTTC
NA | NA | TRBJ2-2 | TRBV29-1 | CSVEARSEGGMNTGELFF | TGCAGCGTTGAAGCACGATCGGAGGGGGGCATGAACACCGGGGAGCTGTTTTTT
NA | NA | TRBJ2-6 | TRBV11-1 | CASSARGSGANVLTF | TGTGCCAGCAGCGCCCGTGGCTCTGGGGCCAACGTCCTGACTTTC
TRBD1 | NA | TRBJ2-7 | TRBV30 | CAWSVRQGMLYEQYF | TGTGCCTGGAGTGTCCGACAGGGCATGCTCTACGAGCAGTACTTC
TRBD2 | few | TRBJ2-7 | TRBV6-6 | CASTASGGSYEQYF | TGTGCCAGCACAGCTAGCGGGGGATCCTACGAGCAGTACTTC
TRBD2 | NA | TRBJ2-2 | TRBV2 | CASYNPVDSGRTGELFF | TGTGCCAGCTATAACCCCGTCGATAGCGGGCGCACCGGGGAGCTGTTTTTT
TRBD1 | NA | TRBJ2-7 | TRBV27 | CASSLVGRDREFHEQYF | TGTGCCAGCAGTTTAGTCGGTAGGGACAGGGAGTTCCACGAGCAGTACTTC
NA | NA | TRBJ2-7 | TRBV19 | CASSPRTDTYEQYF | TGTGCCAGTAGTCCCCGGACTGACACCTACGAGCAGTACTTC
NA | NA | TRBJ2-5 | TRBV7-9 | CASSSPGLDWETQYF | TGTGCCAGCAGCTCCCCGGGTCTCGATTGGGAGACCCAGTACTTC
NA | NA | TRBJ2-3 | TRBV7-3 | CASSFGDTDTQYF | TGTGCCAGCAGCTTCGGGGACACAGATACGCAGTATTTT
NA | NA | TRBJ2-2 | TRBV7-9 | CASSPTWTGELFF | TGTGCCAGCAGCCCGACGTGGACCGGGGAGCTGTTTTTT
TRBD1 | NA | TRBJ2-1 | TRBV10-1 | CASSEGQGKVYNEQFF | TGCGCCAGCAGTGAGGGACAGGGGAAGGTCTACAATGAGCAGTTCTTC
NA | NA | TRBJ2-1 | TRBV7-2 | CASSLGSSRGGQFF | TGTGCCAGCAGCTTAGGCTCATCAAGGGGTGGGCAGTTCTTC
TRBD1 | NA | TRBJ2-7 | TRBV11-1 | CASSLVGDRTYEQYF | TGTGCCAGCAGCTTAGTAGGGGACAGAACCTACGAGCAGTACTTC
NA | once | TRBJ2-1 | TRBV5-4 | CASSPPPYNEQFF | TGTGCCAGCAGCCCCCCCCCTTACAATGAGCAGTTCTTC
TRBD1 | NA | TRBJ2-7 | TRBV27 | CASSLSKQGYAYEQYF | TGTGCCAGCAGTTTGTCAAAACAGGGGTATGCGTACGAGCAGTACTTC
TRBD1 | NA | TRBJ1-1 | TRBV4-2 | CASSQAGTVEAFF | TGTGCCAGCAGCCAAGCAGGGACAGTAGAAGCTTTCTTT
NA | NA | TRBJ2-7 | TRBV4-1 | CASSLAGSYEQYF | TGCGCCAGCAGCCTTGCAGGAAGCTACGAGCAGTACTTC
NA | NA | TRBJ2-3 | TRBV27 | CASSFALSSSTDTQYF | TGTGCCAGCAGTTTTGCCCTATCTAGCAGCACAGATACGCAGTATTTT
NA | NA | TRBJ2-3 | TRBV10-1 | CASSDDRGDTQYF | TGCGCCAGCAGTGACGACCGGGGGGATACGCAGTATTTT
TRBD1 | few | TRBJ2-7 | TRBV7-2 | CASSFDRGKSYEQYF | TGTGCCAGCAGCTTCGACAGGGGGAAGTCCTACGAGCAGTACTTC
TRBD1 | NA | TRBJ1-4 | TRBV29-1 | CSVIQGAGEKLFF | TGCAGCGTAATACAGGGGGCTGGTGAAAAACTGTTTTTT